The rows below give T cell receptor beta chains drawn from one sample of a study of blood T cell repertoires in COVID-19. Here immunoSEQ multiplex PCR was the method, and the copy in TCRdb shows in-frame clones only, minus some. This sample yields 150,000 to 200,000 clones, of which 89% are seen a single time; approximately 2.9% belongs to the top ten. The material sequenced was peripheral blood. The receptor set was obtained from a man aged 60 to 69 with acute or convalescent COVID-19. Both conserved end residues are part of each CDR3. The D gene is left open where the match is weak. Rows may omit the clone size; those that give it use once, few, many or a size class.

>-|-|TRBV6-5|TRBJ1-1
CASSTRGANTEAFF
TGTGCCAGCAGTACCAGGGGAGCGAACACTGAAGCTTTCTTT
>-|-|TRBV7-9|TRBJ2-7
CASSSRDSSYEQYF
TGTGCCAGCAGCTCCCGGGACTCCTCCTACGAGCAGTACTTC
>-|-|TRBV7-9|TRBJ1-2
CASSLDLRGEYGYTF
TGTGCCAGCAGCTTAGACCTCAGGGGCGAATATGGCTACACCTTC
>-|once|TRBV4-2|TRBJ1-6
CASSQGGEGSPLHF
TGTGCCAGCAGCCAAGGAGGAGAGGGCTCACCCCTCCACTTT
>TRBD1|-|TRBV12-3/TRBV12-4|TRBJ1-6
CASSFQGGSPLHF
TGTGCCAGCAGTTTCCAGGGGGGTTCACCCCTCCACTTT
>TRBD2|-|TRBV18|TRBJ2-1
CASSIAGGPYNEQFF
TGTGCCAGCTCAATAGCGGGGGGGCCCTACAATGAGCAGTTCTTC
>TRBD1|-|TRBV19|TRBJ1-6
CASSMDRGYNSPLHF
TGTGCCAGTAGTATGGACAGGGGCTATAATTCACCCCTCCACTTT
>-|-|TRBV7-2|TRBJ2-2
CASSPPTRNTGELFF
TGTGCCAGCAGCCCCCCGACTCGGAACACCGGGGAGCTGTTTTTT
>-|few|TRBV12-5|TRBJ2-1
CASGLSQVTLNEQFF
TGTGCTAGTGGTTTGTCCCAGGTCACCCTCAATGAGCAGTTCTTC
>-|-|TRBV27|TRBJ1-5
CASSSRGYSNQPQHF
TGTGCCAGCAGTTCCAGGGGCTATAGCAATCAGCCCCAGCATTTT
>-|once|TRBV5-6|TRBJ1-1
CASSRGGRMNTEAFF
TGTGCCAGCAGCCGGGGTGGTAGGATGAACACTGAAGCTTTCTTT
>-|-|TRBV6-5|TRBJ2-7
CASSITQGNYEQYF
TGTGCCAGCAGTATAACTCAGGGGAACTACGAGCAGTACTTC
>-|-|TRBV11-2|TRBJ1-3
CASSSTDHSGNTIYF
TGTGCCAGCAGCTCGACAGATCACTCTGGAAACACCATATATTTT
>-|-|TRBV18|TRBJ2-7
CASSPNPPVSYEQYF
TGTGCCAGCTCACCCAACCCCCCGGTATCGTACGAGCAGTACTTC
>-|-|TRBV12-3/TRBV12-4|TRBJ1-2
CASSRQANYGYTF
TGTGCCAGCAGTAGACAAGCTAACTATGGCTACACCTTC
>TRBD2|-|TRBV13|TRBJ2-3
CASSLGAGTSGVADTQYF
TGTGCCAGCAGCTTAGGAGCCGGGACTAGCGGGGTCGCAGATACGCAGTATTTT
>-|-|TRBV5-8|TRBJ2-3
CASSLRGSTDTQYF
TGTGCCAGCAGCCTTAGGGGGAGCACAGATACGCAGTATTTT
>TRBD1|few|TRBV6-5|TRBJ1-2
CASSYPGQGLRGYTF
TGTGCCAGCAGTTACCCGGGACAGGGTTTGCGCGGCTACACCTTC
>TRBD2|-|TRBV12-5|TRBJ2-1
CASEPAGAYNEQFF
TGTGCTAGTGAACCAGCGGGGGCCTACAATGAGCAGTTCTTC
>TRBD1|-|TRBV12-5|TRBJ1-2
CASGPGDRNYGYTF
TGTGCTAGTGGTCCAGGGGACAGGAACTATGGCTACACCTTC
>TRBD1|-|TRBV9|TRBJ1-6
CASSARPRRQGSSYNSPLHF
TGTGCCAGCAGCGCCCGACCCCGACGACAGGGGAGCTCCTATAATTCACCCCTCCACTTT
>-|-|TRBV6-5|TRBJ1-6
CASRRSGPPLHF
TGTGCCAGCAGACGCAGCGGACCGCCCCTCCACTTT
>-|-|TRBV21-1|TRBJ2-7
CASRLEDRGHEQYF
TGTGCCAGCAGGCTAGAAGACAGGGGCCACGAGCAGTACTTC
>-|-|TRBV7-9|TRBJ2-7
CASSPVSYEQYF
TGTGCCAGCAGTCCGGTTTCCTACGAGCAGTACTTC
>TRBD1|-|TRBV3-1/TRBV3-2|TRBJ1-6
CASSHNQGTGFDF
TGTGCCAGCAGCCATAACCAAGGGACAGGGTTTGACTTT